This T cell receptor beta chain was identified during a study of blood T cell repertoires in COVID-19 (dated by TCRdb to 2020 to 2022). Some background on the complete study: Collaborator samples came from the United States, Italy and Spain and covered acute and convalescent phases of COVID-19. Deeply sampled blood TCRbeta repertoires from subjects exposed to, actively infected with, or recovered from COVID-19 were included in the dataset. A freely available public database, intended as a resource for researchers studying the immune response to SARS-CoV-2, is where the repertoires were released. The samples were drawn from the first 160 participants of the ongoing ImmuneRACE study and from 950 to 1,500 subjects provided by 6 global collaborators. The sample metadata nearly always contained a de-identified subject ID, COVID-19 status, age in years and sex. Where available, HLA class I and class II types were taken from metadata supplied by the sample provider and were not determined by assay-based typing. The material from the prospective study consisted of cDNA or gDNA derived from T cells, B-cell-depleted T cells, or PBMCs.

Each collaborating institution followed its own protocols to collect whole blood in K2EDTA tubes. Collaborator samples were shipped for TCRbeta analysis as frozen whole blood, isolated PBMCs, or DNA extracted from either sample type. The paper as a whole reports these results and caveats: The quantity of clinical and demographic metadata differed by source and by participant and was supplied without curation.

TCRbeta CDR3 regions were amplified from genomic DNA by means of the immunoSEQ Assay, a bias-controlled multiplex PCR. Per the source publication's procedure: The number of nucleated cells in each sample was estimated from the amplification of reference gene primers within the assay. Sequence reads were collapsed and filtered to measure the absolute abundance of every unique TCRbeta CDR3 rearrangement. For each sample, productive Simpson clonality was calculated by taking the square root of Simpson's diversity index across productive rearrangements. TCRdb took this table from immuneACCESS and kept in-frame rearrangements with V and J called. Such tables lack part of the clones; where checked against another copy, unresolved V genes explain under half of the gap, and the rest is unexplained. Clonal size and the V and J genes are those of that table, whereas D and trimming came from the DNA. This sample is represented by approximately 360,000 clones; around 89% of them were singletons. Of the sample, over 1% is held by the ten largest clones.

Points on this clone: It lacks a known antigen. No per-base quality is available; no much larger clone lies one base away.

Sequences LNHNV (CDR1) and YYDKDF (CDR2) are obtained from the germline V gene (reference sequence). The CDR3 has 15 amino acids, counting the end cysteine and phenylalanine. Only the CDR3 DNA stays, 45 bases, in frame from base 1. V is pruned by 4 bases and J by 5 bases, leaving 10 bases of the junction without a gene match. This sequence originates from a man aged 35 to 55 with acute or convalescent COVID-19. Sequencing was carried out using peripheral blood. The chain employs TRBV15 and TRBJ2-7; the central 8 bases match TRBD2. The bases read TGTGCCACCAGCACCCGTTTGGGGCGGGAGGACGAGCAGTACTTC. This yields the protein CATSTRLGREDEQYF.